The sequence of this T cell receptor (beta chain) was determined in a study of neurological immune-mediated disorders. General study results and limits: Healthy controls had more TCR clonal expansion than multiple sclerosis, which showed the least, whereas HTLV-1-associated myelopathy showed the most.

cDNA was made by 5'RACE with 10-nucleotide random UMIs. TCRdb passed the 5' RACE reads through MiXCR, listing each CDR3 protein once. The sample shows some 29,000 distinct CDR3 sequences, 5% to 8% of them seen only once. This clonotype was counted at least ten times. The antigen is not known. Sequencing was performed on PBMCs. This clonotype was sampled from a woman aged 45-60 years in good health.

Here the CDR3 reads CASGQGPYEQYF. The CDR3 DNA follows: TGTGCCAGCGGACAGGGCCCCTACGAGCAGTACTTC. The rearrangement links TRBV2 to TRBJ2-7; 8 bases match TRBD1. CDR1 and CDR2 (germline): SNHLY, FYNNEI. The CDR3 runs to 12 residues. V dropped 8 bases and J dropped 2; count of bases not matched to a gene: 2.